Each of the 28 T cell receptor beta chains below was sequenced from the same sample in a study of blood T cell repertoires in COVID-19. Clones were read by immunoSEQ multiplex PCR, and TCRdb kept only the in-frame ones, dropping some. The sample yields about 100,000 clones, around four fifths seen once. The sequenced sample was peripheral blood. The receptors were sampled from a woman in her 70s with acute or convalescent COVID-19.

V is TRBV5-4 and J is TRBJ1-6; tentatively, D is TRBD1 (5 bases). CDR1 and CDR2 (germline): SGHNT, YYREEE (reference sequence). V was cut by 6 bases and J by 7 bases, with 20 bases left in between. The CDR3 totals 16 residues. CDR3 sequence: CASTLWEGRGNSPLHF. In DNA, the CDR3 is TGTGCCAGCACTCTTTGGGAGGGACGGGGAAATTCACCCCTCCACTTT.

This clone was seen only once. The V gene is TRBV9, the J gene TRBJ1-1; 8 bases line up with TRBD1. The V gene end was trimmed by 4 bases and the J gene end by 4 bases; junction bases not matched to a gene: 9. Germline assignment: CDR1 SGDLS and CDR2 YYNGEE. The CDR3 is made up of 15 amino acids. The DNA for the CDR3 is TGTGCCAGCAGCACCACGACAGGGGCTTCCACTGAAGCTTTCTTT. Translation gives CASSTTTGASTEAFF.

The rearrangement joins TRBV5-1 to TRBJ1-1, with D uncertain. This CDR3 has 14 residues. Trimming removed 4 bases at V and 0 bases at J, with 10 bases between. The germline V gene has CDR1 SGHRS and CDR2 YFSETQ. The CDR3 region is CASSDPGLNTEAFF. In DNA form, the CDR3 reads TGCGCCAGCAGCGATCCAGGATTGAACACTGAAGCTTTCTTT.

The sample holds a few counts of this clone. The chain is built from TRBV3-1 (or the pseudogene TRBV3-2) and TRBJ1-2; D not certain. This CDR3 comprises 13 residues. Between the trimmed V and J ends, which lost 1 base and 8 bases, there was a span of 11 bases. The germline V gene has CDR1 LGHDT and CDR2 YNNKEL (reference sequence). The DNA for the CDR3 is TGTGCCAGCAGCCAAGCGGAGAACTTGGGCTACACCTTC. Its translation is CASSQAENLGYTF.

The chain carries TRBV19 and TRBJ2-7; TRBD1 is a possible D gene (6 bases). This CDR3 contains 14 residues. V was trimmed by 5 bases and J by 0 bases, leaving 11 bases between them. Germline V gene data show CDR1 as LNHDA and CDR2 as SQIVND (reference sequence). The CDR3 reads CASSAQGSSYEQYV. As DNA, the CDR3 is TGTGCCAGTAGTGCCCAGGGGAGCTCCTACGAGCAGTACGTC.

CDR3 residues: CASGGEGPGQGTLGTEAFF. The CDR3 nucleotides read TGTGCTAGTGGCGGTGAAGGACCGGGACAGGGGACCTTGGGCACTGAAGCTTTCTTT. V gene TRBV12-5 combines with J gene TRBJ1-1; 10 bases agree with TRBD1. The germline V gene has CDR1 LGHNT and CDR2 FRNRAP. V shed 6 bases and J 4 bases; nucleotides not matched to a gene: 20. The CDR3 extends over 19 amino acids. Looking up the rest from reference TRBV12-5 and TRBJ1-1 gives the full variable domain: DARVTQTPRHKVTEMGQEVTMRCQPILGHNTVFWYRQTMMQGLELLAYFRNRAPLDDSGMPKDRFSAEMPDATLATLKIQPSEPRDSAVYFCASGGEGPGQGTLGTEAFFGQGTRLTVV.

V and J are TRBV28 and TRBJ2-2, with D possibly matching TRBD1 (5 bases). The length of the CDR3 is 14 residues. CDR1 and CDR2 from the germline V gene are MDHEN and SYDVKM. V was shortened by 4 bases and J by 5 bases, with 11 bases between the two germline ends. The CDR3 DNA sequence: TGTGCCAGCAGTTGGGCGACAGTGACCGGGGAGCTGTTTTTT. This translates into CASSWATVTGELFF.

This rearrangement joins TRBV11-2 to TRBJ1-1; D unresolved. With 3 bases removed from V and 2 bases from J, the gap between germline ends came to 10 bases. The germline V gene has CDR1 SGHAT and CDR2 FQNNGV. CDR3 length: 14 residues. The CDR3 protein is CASSFTQTNTEAFF. The DNA for the CDR3 is TGTGCCAGCAGCTTTACCCAGACAAACACTGAAGCTTTCTTT.

The chain links TRBV5-1 to TRBJ1-3; 7 bases fit TRBD1. The junction had 8 bases not matched to a gene; V was cut back by 4 bases and J by 4 bases. Per the germline V gene, CDR1 is SGHRS and CDR2 is YFSETQ. The CDR3 has 15 residues. This chain's CDR3 is CASSPIGTEGNTIYF. DNA for the CDR3: TGCGCCAGCAGCCCCATAGGGACAGAGGGAAACACCATATATTTT. The complete variable domain, with remaining parts taken from reference TRBV5-1 and TRBJ1-3, reads KAGVTQTPRYLIKTRGQQVTLSCSPISGHRSVSWYQQTPGQGLQFLFEYFSETQRNKGNFPGRFSGRQFSNSRSEMNVSTLELGDSALYLCASSPIGTEGNTIYFGEGSWLTVV.

This chain uses TRBV7-9 with TRBJ1-5; 7 nucleotides align to TRBD1. Germline V gene data show CDR1 as SEHNR and CDR2 as FQNEAQ (reference sequence). The CDR3 is 16 amino acids. J was trimmed by 0 bases and V by 5 bases; bases with no gene match: 7. CDR3 region: CASSITGDYSNQPQHF. The CDR3 DNA reads TGTGCCAGCAGCATTACAGGGGATTATAGCAATCAGCCCCAGCATTTT.

The chain carries TRBV15 and TRBJ1-5, with 7 bases aligning to TRBD1. In germline, CDR1 is LNHNV, CDR2 YYDKDF (reference sequence). V shed 0 bases, J shed 4 bases, and the junction held 3 bases outside the gene matches. CDR3 length: 15 amino acids. This CDR3 reads CATSRDIQGNQPQHF. DNA of the CDR3: TGTGCCACCAGCAGAGATATACAGGGGAATCAGCCCCAGCATTTT. The whole variable domain, remainder taken from reference TRBV15 and TRBJ1-5, is DAMVIQNPRYQVTQFGKPVTLSCSQTLNHNVMYWYQQKSSQAPKLLFHYYDKDFNNEADTPDNFQSRRPNTSFCFLDIRSPGLGDTAMYLCATSRDIQGNQPQHFGDGTRLSIL.

The CDR3 loop is CSVDVAGANNEQFF. CDR3 in DNA: TGCAGCGTTGATGTTGCGGGGGCCAACAATGAGCAGTTCTTC. The V call is TRBV29-1, the J call TRBJ2-1; TRBD2 might be the D (7 bases). Germline lookup yields CDR1 SQVTM and CDR2 ANQGSEA. Trimming pared 3 bases from V and 5 bases from J, leaving 14 bases between. This CDR3 is 14 amino acids long.

The chain has TRBV6-5 and TRBJ1-6; no clear D gene. V was shortened by 4 bases and J by 6 bases, with 10 bases between the two germline ends. Germline V gene data show CDR1 as MNHEY and CDR2 as SVGAGI. CDR3 length equals 14 residues. CDR3 sequence reads: CASSLERLNSPLHF. The CDR3 nucleotides are TGTGCCAGCAGTTTGGAGAGGCTTAATTCACCCCTCCACTTT.

The CDR3 sequence is CASSLIGVSNQPQHF. CDR3 DNA: TGTGCCAGCAGCCTGATCGGGGTTAGCAATCAGCCCCAGCATTTT. The V gene is TRBV3-1 (or the pseudogene TRBV3-2), the J gene TRBJ1-5; no firm D call. Between the trimmed V and J ends, which lost 4 bases and 0 bases, there was a span of 10 bases. Per germline, CDR1 LGHDT and CDR2 YNNKEL (reference sequence). This CDR3 contains 15 residues.

V usage is TRBV28 and J usage is TRBJ2-7, with D unclear. The CDR3 covers 13 residues. V was trimmed by 8 bases and J by 3 bases, leaving 14 bases between them. Germline V gene lookup returns CDR1 MDHEN and CDR2 SYDVKM. CDR3 nucleotides: TGTGCCAGCGGCCTCCCTGGCGGCTACGAGCAGTACGTC. Protein: CASGLPGGYEQYV.

J is TRBJ1-5 and V is TRBV3-1 (or the pseudogene TRBV3-2), with D possibly TRBD1 on 5 matching bases. From germline, CDR1 is LGHDT and CDR2 YNNKEL (reference sequence). Trimming took 0 bases from V and 7 from J, leaving 13 bases between them. There are 15 residues in the CDR3. The CDR3 region has the DNA TGTGCCAGCAGCCAAGATTCCGGGAGGGGACAGCCCCAGCATTTT. Amino acid sequence: CASSQDSGRGQPQHF.

In its sample, this clone was seen once. V usage is TRBV2 and J usage is TRBJ1-5; 8 bases fit TRBD1. The germline CDR1 and CDR2 sequences are SNHLY and FYNNEI. The J segment lost 10 bases and the V segment lost 4 bases, leaving 9 bases of the junction unmatched. This CDR3 has 14 amino acids. The chain's CDR3 is CASSVGQGAYPQHF. The CDR3 bases are TGTGCCAGCAGTGTCGGGCAGGGGGCGTATCCCCAGCATTTT.

V is TRBV9 and J is TRBJ1-5; weak D call: TRBD1 (6 bases). V lost 4 bases and J lost 4, with 12 bases in between. Germline assignment: CDR1 SGDLS and CDR2 YYNGEE. There are 14 residues in the CDR3. The CDR3 here is CASSNGQTNQPQHF. As DNA, the CDR3 is TGTGCCAGCAGCAACGGACAGACAAATCAGCCCCAGCATTTT.

CDR3 bases: TGTGCCACGGCCGAGGGGGGGTTGACCGGGGAGCTGTTTTTT. Its translation is CATAEGGLTGELFF. This rearrangement joins TRBV6-1 to TRBJ2-2, with D possibly being TRBD2 (7 bases). This CDR3 comprises 14 residues. CDR1 and CDR2 (germline): MNHNS, SASEGT. V was shortened by 10 bases and J by 5 bases, with 17 bases between the two germline ends.

The rearrangement uses TRBV5-1 and TRBJ1-3; 8 bases line up with TRBD1. From germline, CDR1 is SGHRS and CDR2 YFSETQ. The CDR3 length is 16 residues. V gave up 0 bases and J gave up 3 bases; unmatched junction bases: 5. CDR3 sequence reads: CASSLAGGAYGNTIYF. CDR3 DNA: TGCGCCAGCAGCTTGGCAGGGGGCGCATATGGAAACACCATATATTTT.

A single count supports this clone. This chain joins TRBV29-1 and TRBJ1-2; 9 bases are a match to TRBD1. J was trimmed by 8 bases and V by 3 bases; bases with no gene match: 13. Germline assignment: CDR1 SQVTM and CDR2 ANQGSEA. This CDR3 region has 15 residues. Written as DNA, the CDR3 is TGCAGCGTTGACCACCCGGGACAGGGACCTAACGGCTACACCTTC. Protein: CSVDHPGQGPNGYTF.

About this clone: One end of the junction is discordant with germline, which a read error may explain. The chain couples TRBV12-3 or TRBV12-4 to TRBJ1-2, with TRBD1 identical over 7 bases. The CDR3 loop spans 13 amino acids. CDR3 coding DNA: TGTGCCAGCACTCAAAAGAGACAGGGAATGGTGGGTTTC. Amino acid sequence: CASTQKRQGMVGF.

This clone was seen a few times. The chain joins TRBV11-2 to TRBJ1-1; D unclear. CDR3 size: 14 residues. CDR1 and CDR2 (germline): SGHAT, FQNNGV. The V gene lost 5 bases and the J gene lost 3 bases, with 13 bases spanning the gap. This chain's CDR3 is CASSPQRRDTEAFF. The DNA for the CDR3 is TGTGCCAGCAGCCCACAAAGGAGGGACACTGAAGCTTTCTTT. The entire variable domain, with the rest obtained from reference TRBV11-2 and TRBJ1-1, is as follows: EAGVAQSPRYKIIEKRQSVAFWCNPISGHATLYWYQQILGQGPKLLIQFQNNGVVDDSQLPKDRFSAERLKGVDSTLKIQPAKLEDSAVYLCASSPQRRDTEAFFGQGTRLTVV.

The chain is built from TRBV12-3 or TRBV12-4 and TRBJ2-1, with unresolved D. This CDR3 comprises 12 residues. Trimming removed 7 bases from V and 4 bases from J, with 8 bases in between. The CDR3 protein is CASTLEYNEQFF. CDR3 bases: TGTGCCAGCACGTTAGAGTACAATGAGCAGTTCTTC.

The chain links TRBV27 to TRBJ1-2, with TRBD1 identical over 8 bases. V lost 4 bases, J lost 8 bases, and 12 bases stayed unmatched. The V gene's germline CDR1 is MNHEY and CDR2 SMNVEV (reference sequence). This CDR3 comprises 15 residues. CDR3 in DNA: TGTGCCAGCAGTTCCCGTCCGGACAGGGCATACGGCTACACCTTC. It specifies CASSSRPDRAYGYTF.

The chain recombines TRBV7-3 with TRBJ2-1; no reliable D call. CDR3 length: 13 amino acids. V lost 3 bases and J lost 4, with 7 bases in between. Germline assignment: CDR1 SGHTA and CDR2 FQGTGA. CDR3 sequence (DNA): TGTGCCAGCAGCTTCGCTAGGTACAATGAGCAGTTCTTC. This translates into CASSFARYNEQFF.

CDR3 region: CASSWGDEQFF. CDR3 sequence (DNA): TGTGCCAGCAGCTGGGGCGATGAGCAGTTCTTC. The chain is built from TRBV7-9 and TRBJ2-1; D is possibly TRBD1 (5 bases). Germline lookup yields CDR1 SEHNR and CDR2 FQNEAQ (reference sequence). V dropped 4 bases and J dropped 8 bases, with 6 bases sitting between them. The CDR3 sequence is 11 residues long.

The rearrangement joins TRBV12-3 or TRBV12-4 to TRBJ1-2; a weak D match, TRBD1 (5 bases). The V end lost 3 bases, the J end lost 14 bases, and 19 bases lay between the germline ends. The CDR3 has 13 residues. Here the CDR3 DNA reads TGTGCCAGCAGTTTTGGGGCGCCTGGCTTTACGACCTTC. This codes for CASSFGAPGFTTF.